This T cell receptor beta chain was identified during a study of high-grade serous ovarian cancer treatment subgroups. Assay used: immunoSEQ multiplex PCR; TCRdb lists only in-frame clones, some missing. There are about 18,000 clones in the sample; roughly four fifths occur only once, and about 6.5% lies in the top ten. Tumor samples were obtained before definitive surgery or chemotherapy. This clone was recorded once. What it binds is unknown. The germline gene is not matched at one end of the junction; a read error may be the cause. The length of the CDR3 is 14 residues. From germline, CDR1 is SNHLY and CDR2 FYNNEI. Study observations and caveats: Without spatial data, bulk sequencing limits insight into HGSC tumor diversity.

The sequencing input was tumor tissue. This receptor was obtained from a human donor with high-grade serous ovarian cancer. The chain employs TRBV2 and TRBJ2-1; possibly TRBD2 for D (6 bases). The DNA for the CDR3 is TGTGCCAGCAGTGACTCCCTCGGACTATCCTGGACGATCTTC. Protein: CASSDSLGLSWTIF.